The 14 T cell receptor beta chains below were found in one sample sequenced in a study of T cells after posttransplantation cyclophosphamide. Some clones are missing from TCRdb's copy, which holds only in-frame ones; the method was immunoSEQ multiplex PCR. The sample has approximately 50,000 clones, 94% seen once. Input material: PBMCs. The receptors stem from a woman between 25 and 40 years old in good health and a related stem cell transplant donor.

The V and J genes are TRBV6-5 and TRBJ1-2; TRBD1 agrees at 12 bases. The CDR3 covers 16 residues. Germline V gives CDR1 MNHEY, CDR2 SVGAGI. The V segment lost 4 bases and the J segment 8 bases; nucleotides outside the gene matches: 11. The DNA for the CDR3 is TGTGCCAGCAGTTTTTTACCGGGACAGGGGGCGCGCGGCTACACCTTC. Encoded protein: CASSFLPGQGARGYTF.

The V gene is TRBV28, the J gene TRBJ1-4; 7 nucleotides agree with TRBD1. Germline CDR1 MDHEN, CDR2 SYDVKM. J was trimmed by 0 bases and V by 4 bases; bases with no gene match: 5. The CDR3 is 16 residues long. The CDR3 DNA sequence: TGTGCCAGCAGTTCCCCCAGGGGGGCAACTAATGAAAAACTGTTTTTT. It is translated as CASSSPRGATNEKLFF.

The chain is built from TRBV19 and TRBJ1-5; D possibly corresponds to TRBD1 (5 bases). CDR1 and CDR2 (germline): LNHDA, SQIVND (reference sequence). V was shortened by 5 bases and J by 4 bases, with 21 bases between the two germline ends. This CDR3 has 17 amino acids. The CDR3 sequence is CASSPRQGGVLNQPQHF. CDR3 sequence (DNA): TGTGCCAGTAGTCCCCGCCAGGGTGGTGTTTTAAATCAGCCCCAGCATTTT.

The rearrangement links TRBV6-1 to TRBJ2-5, with 8 nucleotides matching TRBD1. CDR3 length equals 14 residues. The germline CDR1 and CDR2 sequences are MNHNS and SASEGT. J was trimmed by 6 bases and V by 1 base; bases with no gene match: 4. The CDR3 region has the DNA TGTGCCAGCAGTGAAGTAGACAGGGGCCAGACCCAGTACTTC. Translation: CASSEVDRGQTQYF.

The chain links TRBV5-5 to TRBJ2-7; TRBD2 might be the D (6 bases). V lost 3 bases to trimming and J lost 1 base, with 14 bases between them. CDR1 is SGHKS and CDR2 is YYEKEE in the germline V gene (reference sequence). The CDR3 has 15 amino acids. The CDR3 reads CASSSEGSPSYEQYF. The CDR3, as DNA: TGTGCCAGCAGCTCGGAGGGCAGCCCTTCCTACGAGCAGTACTTC.

This chain links TRBV7-2 with TRBJ2-5; possibly TRBD1 for D (6 bases). V dropped 5 bases and J dropped 2 bases, with 15 bases sitting between them. Germline loops: CDR1 SGHTA, CDR2 FQGNSA. This CDR3 is built from 15 residues. The CDR3 DNA sequence: TGTGCCAGCAGCCGGAACGTAGGACAGCAAGAGACCCAGTACTTC. Its translation is CASSRNVGQQETQYF.

This rearrangement joins TRBV19 to TRBJ1-5; 8 bases match TRBD1. Germline CDR1 LNHDA, CDR2 SQIVND (reference sequence). Losses at the gene ends were 8 bases for V and 2 bases for J; bases not matched to a gene: 14. The CDR3 length is 17 residues. CDR3: CASRVQGAPSGNQPQHF. CDR3 DNA: TGTGCCAGTCGGGTCCAGGGGGCACCCAGCGGCAATCAGCCCCAGCATTTT.

This chain uses TRBV4-1 with TRBJ2-7; 8 positions match TRBD1. CDR3 length: 16 amino acids. V lost 1 base, J lost 2 bases, and 7 bases stayed unmatched. Germline CDR1 and CDR2: MGHRA and YSYEKL. The CDR3, as DNA: TGCGCCAGCAGCCAAGGCCCGGACAGGGCCACCTACGAGCAGTACTTC. As protein: CASSQGPDRATYEQYF.

The V gene is TRBV7-6, the J gene TRBJ1-1; TRBD1 agrees at 7 bases. Germline-derived CDR1 and CDR2 are SGHVS and FNYEAQ. Losses at the gene ends were 1 base for V and 0 bases for J; bases not matched to a gene: 2. The CDR3 runs to 15 residues. In DNA, the CDR3 is TGTGCCAGCAGCTTAGGAGGGACAGTGAACACTGAAGCTTTCTTT. This encodes CASSLGGTVNTEAFF. The variable domain in full, completed from reference TRBV7-6 and TRBJ1-1, reads GAGVSQSPRYKVTKRGQDVALRCDPISGHVSLYWYRQALGQGPEFLTYFNYEAQQDKSGLPNDRFSAERPEGSISTLTIQRTEQRDSAMYRCASSLGGTVNTEAFFGQGTRLTVV.

The V gene is TRBV28, the J gene TRBJ1-2; perhaps TRBD1 as D (6 bases). Per the germline V gene, CDR1 is MDHEN and CDR2 is SYDVKM. V lost 10 bases, J lost 4 bases, and 22 bases lay in between. The CDR3 extends over 15 amino acids. The CDR3: CATKGDNANSYGYTF. CDR3 nucleotides: TGTGCCACAAAAGGGGACAATGCCAATTCCTATGGCTACACCTTC.

This chain links TRBV7-2 with TRBJ1-6; D is uncertain. V was cut by 3 bases and J by 10 bases, with 13 bases left in between. The CDR3 is 14 residues long. The germline gives CDR1 SGHTA, CDR2 FQGNSA. CDR3 residues: CASSFGSSGSPLHF. In DNA, the CDR3 is TGTGCCAGCAGCTTCGGCTCCTCGGGATCACCCCTCCACTTT.

This clone was seen a single time. V and J are TRBV7-3 and TRBJ1-1, with D possibly being TRBD1 (5 bases). The germline gives CDR1 SGHTA, CDR2 FQGTGA. With 5 bases removed from V and 5 bases from J, the gap between germline ends came to 15 bases. There are 14 residues in the CDR3. CDR3 DNA sequence: TGTGCCAGCAGCCCCAATGGCGGGGCGACTGAAGCTTTCTTT. It yields the protein CASSPNGGATEAFF. Drawing the rest from reference TRBV7-3 and TRBJ1-1, the complete variable domain is GAGVSQTPSNKVTEKGKYVELRCDPISGHTALYWYRQSLGQGPEFLIYFQGTGAADDSGLPNDRFFAVRPEGSVSTLKIQRTERGDSAVYLCASSPNGGATEAFFGQGTRLTVV.

This clone occurred once. The rearrangement links TRBV6-1 to TRBJ2-7; 7 bases line up with TRBD1. Trimming removed 4 bases from V and 0 bases from J; junction bases left unmatched: 6. The CDR3 spans 15 residues. CDR1 is MNHNS, CDR2 SASEGT, per germline. CDR3 DNA sequence: TGTGCCAGCAGTGCGACAGGGACCCCCTCCTACGAGCAGTACTTC. Its protein is CASSATGTPSYEQYF.

V usage is TRBV4-3 and J usage is TRBJ2-6; D unresolved. V dropped 7 bases and J dropped 1 base, with 14 bases sitting between them. Germline CDR1 and CDR2: LGHNA and YSLEER. This CDR3 has 16 amino acids. CDR3 coding DNA: TGCGCCAGCACTATCGAACCCGGGTCTGGGGCCAACGTCCTGACTTTC. Translating gives CASTIEPGSGANVLTF.